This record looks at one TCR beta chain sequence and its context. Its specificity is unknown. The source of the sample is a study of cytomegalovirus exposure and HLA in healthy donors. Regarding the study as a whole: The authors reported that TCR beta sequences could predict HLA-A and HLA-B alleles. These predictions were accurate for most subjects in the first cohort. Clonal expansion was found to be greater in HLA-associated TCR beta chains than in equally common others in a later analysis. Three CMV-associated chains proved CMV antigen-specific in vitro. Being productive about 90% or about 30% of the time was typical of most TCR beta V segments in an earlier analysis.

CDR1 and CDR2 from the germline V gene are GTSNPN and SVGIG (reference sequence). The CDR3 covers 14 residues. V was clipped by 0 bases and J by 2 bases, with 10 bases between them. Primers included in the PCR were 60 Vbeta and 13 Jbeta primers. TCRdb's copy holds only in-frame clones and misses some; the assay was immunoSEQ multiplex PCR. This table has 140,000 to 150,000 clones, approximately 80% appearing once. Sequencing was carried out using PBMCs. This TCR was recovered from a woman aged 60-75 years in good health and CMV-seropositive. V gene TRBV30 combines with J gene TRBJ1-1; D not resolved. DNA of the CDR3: TGTGCCTGGAGTGTACTCGTAACTAACACTGAAGCTTTCTTT. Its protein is CAWSVLVTNTEAFF.